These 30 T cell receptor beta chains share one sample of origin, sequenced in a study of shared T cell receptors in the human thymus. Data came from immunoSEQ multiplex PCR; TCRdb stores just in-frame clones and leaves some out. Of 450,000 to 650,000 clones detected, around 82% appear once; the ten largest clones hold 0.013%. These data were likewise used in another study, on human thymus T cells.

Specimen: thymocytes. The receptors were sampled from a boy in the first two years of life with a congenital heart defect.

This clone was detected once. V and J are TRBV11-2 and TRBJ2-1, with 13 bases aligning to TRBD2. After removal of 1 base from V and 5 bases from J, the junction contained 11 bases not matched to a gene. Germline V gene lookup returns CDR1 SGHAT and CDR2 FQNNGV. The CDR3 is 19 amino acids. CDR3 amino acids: CASSLGLAGGRWGNNEQFF. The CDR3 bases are TGTGCCAGCAGCTTAGGACTAGCGGGAGGCCGATGGGGTAACAATGAGCAGTTCTTC.

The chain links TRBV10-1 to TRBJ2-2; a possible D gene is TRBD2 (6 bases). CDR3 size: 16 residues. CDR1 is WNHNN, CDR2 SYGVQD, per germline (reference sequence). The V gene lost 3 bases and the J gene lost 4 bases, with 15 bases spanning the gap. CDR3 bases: TGCGCCAGCAGTGAATCGGGAGTGCGCGCCACCGGGGAGCTGTTTTTT. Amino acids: CASSESGVRATGELFF.

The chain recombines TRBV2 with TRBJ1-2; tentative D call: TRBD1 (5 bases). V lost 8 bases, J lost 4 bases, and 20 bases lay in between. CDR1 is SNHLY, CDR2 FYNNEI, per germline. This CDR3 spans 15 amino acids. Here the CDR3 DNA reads TGTGCCAGCCAAATGGGGGGGGTTCGGGTCTATGGCTACACCTTC. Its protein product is CASQMGGVRVYGYTF.

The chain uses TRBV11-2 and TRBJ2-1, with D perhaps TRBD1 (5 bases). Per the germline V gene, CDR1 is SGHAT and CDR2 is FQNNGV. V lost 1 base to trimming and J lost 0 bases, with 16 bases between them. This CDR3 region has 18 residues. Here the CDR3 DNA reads TGTGCCAGCAGCTTAGCTAGGGCAGGGAAGTACTCCTACAATGAGCAGTTCTTC. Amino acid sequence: CASSLARAGKYSYNEQFF. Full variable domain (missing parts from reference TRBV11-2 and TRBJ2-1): EAGVAQSPRYKIIEKRQSVAFWCNPISGHATLYWYQQILGQGPKLLIQFQNNGVVDDSQLPKDRFSAERLKGVDSTLKIQPAKLEDSAVYLCASSLARAGKYSYNEQFFGPGTRLTVL.

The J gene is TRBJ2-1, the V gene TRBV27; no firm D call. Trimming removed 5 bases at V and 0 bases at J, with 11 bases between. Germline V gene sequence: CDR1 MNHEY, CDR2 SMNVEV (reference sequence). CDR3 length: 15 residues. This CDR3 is CASSRISSSYNEQFF. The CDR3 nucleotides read TGTGCCAGCAGTCGCATTAGCAGCTCCTACAATGAGCAGTTCTTC.

In DNA form, the CDR3 reads TGTGCCAGCAGCGCCCCGGGGAGGGCTGAAGCTTTCTTT. It is translated as CASSAPGRAEAFF. The chain has TRBV9 and TRBJ1-1; D not certain. Germline V CDR1 and CDR2: SGDLS, YYNGEE. The germline V and J ends were trimmed by 3 bases and 6 bases, with 12 bases remaining between them. The CDR3 has 13 amino acids.

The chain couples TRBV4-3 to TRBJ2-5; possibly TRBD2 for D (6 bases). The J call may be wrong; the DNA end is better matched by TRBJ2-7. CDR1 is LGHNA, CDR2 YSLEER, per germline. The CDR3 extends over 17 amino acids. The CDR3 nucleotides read TGCGCCAGCAGCCAAGGGACGTCAAGCGGGCGCTCCTACGAGCAGTACTTC. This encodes CASSQGTSSGRSYEQYF.

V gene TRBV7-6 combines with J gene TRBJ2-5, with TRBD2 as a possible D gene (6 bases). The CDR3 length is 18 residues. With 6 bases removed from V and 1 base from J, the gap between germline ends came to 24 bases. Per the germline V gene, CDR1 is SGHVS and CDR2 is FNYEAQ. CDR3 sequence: CASRPLRPAEGPQETQYF. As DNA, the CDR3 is TGTGCCAGCAGGCCATTACGTCCAGCGGAGGGACCCCAAGAGACCCAGTACTTC.

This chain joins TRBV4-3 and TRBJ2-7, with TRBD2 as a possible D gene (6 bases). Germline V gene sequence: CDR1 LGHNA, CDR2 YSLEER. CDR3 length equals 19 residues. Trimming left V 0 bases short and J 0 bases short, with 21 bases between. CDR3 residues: CASSQDPWGVASPSYEQYF. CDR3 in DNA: TGCGCCAGCAGCCAAGATCCCTGGGGGGTCGCCAGTCCCTCCTACGAGCAGTACTTC.

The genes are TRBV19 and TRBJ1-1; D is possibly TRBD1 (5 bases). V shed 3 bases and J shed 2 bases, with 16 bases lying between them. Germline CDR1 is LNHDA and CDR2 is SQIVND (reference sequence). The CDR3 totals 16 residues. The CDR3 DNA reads TGTGCCAGTAGTATTGACTCCTTCGGGGGTAACACTGAAGCTTTCTTT. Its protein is CASSIDSFGGNTEAFF.

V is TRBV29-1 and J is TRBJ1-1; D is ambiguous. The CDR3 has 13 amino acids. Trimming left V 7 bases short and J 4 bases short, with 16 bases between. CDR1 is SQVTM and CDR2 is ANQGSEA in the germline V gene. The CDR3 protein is CSAWDIGSTEAFF. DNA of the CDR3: TGCAGCGCCTGGGATATAGGGAGCACTGAAGCTTTCTTT.

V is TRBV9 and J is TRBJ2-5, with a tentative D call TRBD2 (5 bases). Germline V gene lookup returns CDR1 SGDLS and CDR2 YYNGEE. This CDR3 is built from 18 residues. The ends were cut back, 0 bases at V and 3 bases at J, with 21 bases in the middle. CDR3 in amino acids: CASSVEGESSVGEETQYF. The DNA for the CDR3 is TGTGCCAGCAGCGTAGAGGGAGAGAGTTCAGTCGGGGAAGAGACCCAGTACTTC.

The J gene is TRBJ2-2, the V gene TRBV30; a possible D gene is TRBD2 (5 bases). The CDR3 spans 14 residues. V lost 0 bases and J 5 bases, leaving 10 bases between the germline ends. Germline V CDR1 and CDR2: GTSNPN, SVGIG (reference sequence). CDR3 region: CAWSVTGVTGELFF. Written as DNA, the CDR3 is TGTGCCTGGAGTGTAACCGGGGTGACCGGGGAGCTGTTTTTT.

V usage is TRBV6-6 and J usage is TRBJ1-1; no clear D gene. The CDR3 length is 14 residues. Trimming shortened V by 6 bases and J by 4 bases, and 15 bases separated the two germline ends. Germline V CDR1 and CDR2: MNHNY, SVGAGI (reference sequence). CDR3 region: CASSRKSGVTEAFF. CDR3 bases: TGTGCCAGCAGCCGCAAGTCCGGGGTCACTGAAGCTTTCTTT.

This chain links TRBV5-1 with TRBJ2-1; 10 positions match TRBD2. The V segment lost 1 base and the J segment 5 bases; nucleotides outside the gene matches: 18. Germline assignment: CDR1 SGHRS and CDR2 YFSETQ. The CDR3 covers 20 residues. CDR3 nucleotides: TGCGCCAGCAGCTTGAGTACTTCGAGGCTAGCGGGAGCCCGGGACAATGAGCAGTTCTTC. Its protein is CASSLSTSRLAGARDNEQFF. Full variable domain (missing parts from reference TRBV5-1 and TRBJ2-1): KAGVTQTPRYLIKTRGQQVTLSCSPISGHRSVSWYQQTPGQGLQFLFEYFSETQRNKGNFPGRFSGRQFSNSRSEMNVSTLELGDSALYLCASSLSTSRLAGARDNEQFFGPGTRLTVL.

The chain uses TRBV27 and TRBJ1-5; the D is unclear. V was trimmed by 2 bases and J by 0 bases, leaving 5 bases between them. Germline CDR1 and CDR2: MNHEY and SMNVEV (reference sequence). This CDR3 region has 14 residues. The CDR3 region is CASSLNSSNQPQHF. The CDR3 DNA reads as TGTGCCAGCAGTTTAAACAGTAGCAATCAGCCCCAGCATTTT.

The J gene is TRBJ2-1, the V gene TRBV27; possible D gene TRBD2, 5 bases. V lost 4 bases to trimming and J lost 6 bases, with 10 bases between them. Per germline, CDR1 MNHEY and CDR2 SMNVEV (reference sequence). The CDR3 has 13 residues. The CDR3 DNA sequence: TGTGCCAGCAGTTGGGAGCGGACCAATGAGCAGTTCTTC. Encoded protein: CASSWERTNEQFF.

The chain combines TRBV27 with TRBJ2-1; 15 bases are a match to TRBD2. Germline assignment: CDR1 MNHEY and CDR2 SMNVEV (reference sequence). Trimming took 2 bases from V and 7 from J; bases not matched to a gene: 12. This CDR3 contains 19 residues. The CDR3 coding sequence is TGTGCCAGCAGTTTACCCTCCGACTGGACTAGCGGGAGGGAGAATGAGCAGTTCTTC. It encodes CASSLPSDWTSGRENEQFF.

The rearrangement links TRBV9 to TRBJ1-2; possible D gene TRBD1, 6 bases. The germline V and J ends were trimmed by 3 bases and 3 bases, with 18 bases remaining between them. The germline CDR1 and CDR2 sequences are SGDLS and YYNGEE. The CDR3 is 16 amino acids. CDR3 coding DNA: TGTGCCAGCAGCGCCGGGGGGGGCTTGGGGGACTATGGCTACACCTTC. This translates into CASSAGGGLGDYGYTF. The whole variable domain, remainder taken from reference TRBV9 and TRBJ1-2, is DSGVTQTPKHLITATGQRVTLRCSPRSGDLSVYWYQQSLDQGLQFLIQYYNGEERAKGNILERFSAQQFPDLHSELNLSSLELGDSALYFCASSAGGGLGDYGYTFGSGTRLTVV.

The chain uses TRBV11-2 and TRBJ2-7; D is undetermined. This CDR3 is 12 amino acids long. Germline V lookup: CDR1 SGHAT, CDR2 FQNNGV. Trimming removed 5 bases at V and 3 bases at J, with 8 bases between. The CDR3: CASSPSRYEQYF. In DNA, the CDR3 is TGTGCCAGCAGCCCCAGTCGCTACGAGCAGTACTTC.

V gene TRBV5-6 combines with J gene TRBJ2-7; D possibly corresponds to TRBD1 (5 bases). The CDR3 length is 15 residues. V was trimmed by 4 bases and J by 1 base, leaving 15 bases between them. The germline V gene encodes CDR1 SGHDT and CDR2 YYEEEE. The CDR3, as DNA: TGTGCCAGCAGCGTGAACACCCAGGGTTCCTACGAGCAGTACTTC. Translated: CASSVNTQGSYEQYF. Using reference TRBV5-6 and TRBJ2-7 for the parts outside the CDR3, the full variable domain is DAGVTQSPTHLIKTRGQQVTLRCSPKSGHDTVSWYQQALGQGPQFIFQYYEEEERQRGNFPDRFSGHQFPNYSSELNVNALLLGDSALYLCASSVNTQGSYEQYFGPGTRLTVT.

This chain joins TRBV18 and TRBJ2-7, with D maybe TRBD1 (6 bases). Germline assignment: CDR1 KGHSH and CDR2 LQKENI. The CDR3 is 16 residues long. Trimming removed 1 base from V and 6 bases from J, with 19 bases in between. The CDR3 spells CASSPQRQVAWREQYF. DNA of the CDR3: TGTGCCAGCTCACCACAACGACAGGTTGCCTGGCGCGAGCAGTACTTC.

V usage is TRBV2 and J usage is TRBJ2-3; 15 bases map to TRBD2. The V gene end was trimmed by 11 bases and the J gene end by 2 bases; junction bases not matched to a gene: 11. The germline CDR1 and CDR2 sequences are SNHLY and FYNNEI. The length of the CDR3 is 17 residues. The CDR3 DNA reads TGTGCCGAGGGGACTAGCGGGAGGAGAAGGGCCACAGATACGCAGTATTTT. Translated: CAEGTSGRRRATDTQYF.

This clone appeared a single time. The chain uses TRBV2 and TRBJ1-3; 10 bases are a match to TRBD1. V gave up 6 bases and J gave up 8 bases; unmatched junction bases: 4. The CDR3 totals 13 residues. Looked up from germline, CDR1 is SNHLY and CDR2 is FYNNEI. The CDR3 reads CASRGTGEDTIYF. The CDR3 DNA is TGTGCCAGCAGGGGGACAGGGGAAGACACCATATATTTT. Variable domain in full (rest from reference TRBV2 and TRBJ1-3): EPEVTQTPSHQVTQMGQEVILRCVPISNHLYFYWYRQILGQKVEFLVSFYNNEISEKSEIFDDQFSVERPDGSNFTLKIRSTKLEDSAMYFCASRGTGEDTIYFGEGSWLTVV.

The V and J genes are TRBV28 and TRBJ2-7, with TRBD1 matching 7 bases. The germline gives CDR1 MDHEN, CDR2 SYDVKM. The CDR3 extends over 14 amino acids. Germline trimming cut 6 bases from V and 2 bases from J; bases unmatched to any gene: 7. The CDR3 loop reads CASSPRDRAYEQYF. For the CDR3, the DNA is TGTGCCAGCAGCCCACGGGACAGAGCCTACGAGCAGTACTTC.

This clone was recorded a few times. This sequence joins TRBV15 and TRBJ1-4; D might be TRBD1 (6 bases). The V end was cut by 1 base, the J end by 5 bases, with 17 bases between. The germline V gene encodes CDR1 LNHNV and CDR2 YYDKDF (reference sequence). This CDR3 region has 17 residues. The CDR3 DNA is TGTGCCACCAGCAGAGTACGACCGGGACATTCAAATGAAAAACTGTTTTTT. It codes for CATSRVRPGHSNEKLFF.

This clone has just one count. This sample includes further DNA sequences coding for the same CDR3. CDR3 nucleotides: TGCGCCAGCAGCCAAGAAACAGGGAGCTATGGCTACACCTTC. It encodes CASSQETGSYGYTF. This chain connects TRBV4-1 to TRBJ1-2; perhaps TRBD1 as D (6 bases). Germline CDR1 MGHRA, CDR2 YSYEKL. The CDR3 is made up of 14 amino acids. V was clipped by 0 bases and J by 4 bases, with 9 bases between them.

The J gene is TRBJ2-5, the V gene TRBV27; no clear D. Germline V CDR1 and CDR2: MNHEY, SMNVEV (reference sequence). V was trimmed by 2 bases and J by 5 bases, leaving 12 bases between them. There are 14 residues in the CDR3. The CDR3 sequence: CASSLKNSYETQYF. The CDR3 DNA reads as TGTGCCAGCAGTTTAAAGAACAGCTATGAGACCCAGTACTTC.

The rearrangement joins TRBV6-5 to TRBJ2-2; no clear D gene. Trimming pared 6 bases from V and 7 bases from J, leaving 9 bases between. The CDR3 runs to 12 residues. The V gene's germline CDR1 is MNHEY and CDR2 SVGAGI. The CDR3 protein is CASSRSGGELFF. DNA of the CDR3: TGTGCCAGCAGCCGCTCCGGCGGGGAGCTGTTTTTT.

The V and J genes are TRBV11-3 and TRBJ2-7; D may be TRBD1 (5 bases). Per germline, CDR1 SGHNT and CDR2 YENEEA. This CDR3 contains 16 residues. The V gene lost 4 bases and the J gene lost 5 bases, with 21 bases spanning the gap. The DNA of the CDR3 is TGTGCCAGCAGCTCCCGAGCAAGACAGAATCTCCACGAGCAGTACTTC. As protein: CASSSRARQNLHEQYF.